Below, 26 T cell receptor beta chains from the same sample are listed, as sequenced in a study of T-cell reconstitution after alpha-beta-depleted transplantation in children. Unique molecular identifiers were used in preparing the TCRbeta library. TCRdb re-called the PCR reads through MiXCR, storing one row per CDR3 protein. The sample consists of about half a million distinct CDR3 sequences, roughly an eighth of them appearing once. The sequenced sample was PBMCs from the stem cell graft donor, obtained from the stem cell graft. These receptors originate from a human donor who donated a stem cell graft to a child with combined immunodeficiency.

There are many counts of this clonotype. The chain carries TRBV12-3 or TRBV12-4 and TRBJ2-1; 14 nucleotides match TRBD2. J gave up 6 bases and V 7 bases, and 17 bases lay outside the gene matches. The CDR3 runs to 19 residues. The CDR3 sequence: CASMTPGLAGEGGRNEQFF. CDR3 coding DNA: TGTGCCAGCATGACCCCGGGACTAGCGGGAGAAGGGGGCCGCAATGAGCAGTTCTTC.

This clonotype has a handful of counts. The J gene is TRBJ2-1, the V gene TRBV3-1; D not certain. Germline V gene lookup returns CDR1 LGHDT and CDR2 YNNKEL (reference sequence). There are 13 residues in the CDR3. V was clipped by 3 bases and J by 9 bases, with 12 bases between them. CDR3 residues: CASSQGDTPEQFF. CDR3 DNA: TGTGCCAGCAGCCAGGGCGATACCCCTGAGCAGTTCTTC.

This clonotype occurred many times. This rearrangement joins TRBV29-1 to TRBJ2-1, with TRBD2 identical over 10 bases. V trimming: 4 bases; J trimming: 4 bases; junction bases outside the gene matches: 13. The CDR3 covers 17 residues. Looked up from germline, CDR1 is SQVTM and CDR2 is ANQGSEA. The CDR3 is CSVGRTSGVGNYNEQFF. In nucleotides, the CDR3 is TGCAGCGTTGGTAGGACTAGCGGAGTGGGAAATTACAATGAGCAGTTCTTC.

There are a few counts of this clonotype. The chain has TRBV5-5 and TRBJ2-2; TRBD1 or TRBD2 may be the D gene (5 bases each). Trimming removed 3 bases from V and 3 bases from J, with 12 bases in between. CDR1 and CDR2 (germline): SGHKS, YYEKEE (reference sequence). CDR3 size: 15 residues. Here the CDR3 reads CASSSTGAYTGELFF. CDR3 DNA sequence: TGTGCCAGCAGCTCCACCGGGGCTTACACCGGGGAGCTGTTTTTT.

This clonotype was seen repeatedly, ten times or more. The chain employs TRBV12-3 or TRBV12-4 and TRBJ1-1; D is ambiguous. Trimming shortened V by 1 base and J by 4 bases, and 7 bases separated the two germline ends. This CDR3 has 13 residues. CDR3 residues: CASSLGGLTEAFF. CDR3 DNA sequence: TGTGCCAGCAGTTTAGGAGGGCTCACTGAAGCTTTCTTT.

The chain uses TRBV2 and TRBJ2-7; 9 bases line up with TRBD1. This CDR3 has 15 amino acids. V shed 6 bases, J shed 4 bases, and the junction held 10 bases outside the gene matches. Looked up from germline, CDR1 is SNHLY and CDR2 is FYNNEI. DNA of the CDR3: TGTGCCAGCAGGGAGGACAGGGGAGGGGTATACGAGCAGTACTTC. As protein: CASREDRGGVYEQYF.

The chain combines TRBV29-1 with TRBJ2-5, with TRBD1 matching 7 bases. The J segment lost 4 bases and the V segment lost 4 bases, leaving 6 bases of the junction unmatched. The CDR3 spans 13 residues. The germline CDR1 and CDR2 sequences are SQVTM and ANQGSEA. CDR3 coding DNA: TGCAGCGTTGGAGGCAGGGGGTTAGAGACCCAGTACTTC. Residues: CSVGGRGLETQYF.

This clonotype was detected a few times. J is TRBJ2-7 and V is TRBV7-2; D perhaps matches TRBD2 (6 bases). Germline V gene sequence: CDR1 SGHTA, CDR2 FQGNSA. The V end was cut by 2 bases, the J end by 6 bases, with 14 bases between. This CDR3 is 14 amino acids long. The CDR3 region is CASSLPRARGEQYF. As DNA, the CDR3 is TGTGCCAGCAGCTTACCCCGGGCGCGGGGCGAGCAGTACTTC.

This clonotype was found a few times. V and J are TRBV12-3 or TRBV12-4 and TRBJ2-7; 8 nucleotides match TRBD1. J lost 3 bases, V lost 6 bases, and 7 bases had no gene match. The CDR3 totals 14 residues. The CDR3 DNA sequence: TGTGCCAGCAGGCTGGACAGGGTCTACTACGAGCAGTACTTC. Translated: CASRLDRVYYEQYF.

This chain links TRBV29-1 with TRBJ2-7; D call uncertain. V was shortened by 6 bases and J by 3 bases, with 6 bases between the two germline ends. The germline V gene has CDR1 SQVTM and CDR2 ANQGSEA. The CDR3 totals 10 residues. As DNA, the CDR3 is TGCAGCGTGATAAACTACGAGCAGTACTTC. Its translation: CSVINYEQYF.

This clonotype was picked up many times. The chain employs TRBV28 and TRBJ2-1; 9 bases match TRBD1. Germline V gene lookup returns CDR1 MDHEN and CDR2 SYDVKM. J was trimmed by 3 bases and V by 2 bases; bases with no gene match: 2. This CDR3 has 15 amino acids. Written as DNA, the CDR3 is TGTGCCAGCAGTTTAGGGGACAGGGACTACAATGAGCAGTTCTTC. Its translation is CASSLGDRDYNEQFF.

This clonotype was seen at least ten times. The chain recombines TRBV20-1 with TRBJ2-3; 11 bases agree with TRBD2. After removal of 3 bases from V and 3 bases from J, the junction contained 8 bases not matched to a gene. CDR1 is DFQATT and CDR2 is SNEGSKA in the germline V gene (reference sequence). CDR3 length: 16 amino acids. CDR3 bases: TGCAGTGCTAGTCCCCTAACTAGCGGGAGAACAGATACGCAGTATTTT. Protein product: CSASPLTSGRTDTQYF.

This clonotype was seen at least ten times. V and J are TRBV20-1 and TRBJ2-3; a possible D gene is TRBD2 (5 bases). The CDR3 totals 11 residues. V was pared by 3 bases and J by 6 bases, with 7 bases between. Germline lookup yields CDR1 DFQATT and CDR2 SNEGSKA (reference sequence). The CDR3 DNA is TGCAGTGCTAGGAGGGCGGATACGCAGTATTTT. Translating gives CSARRADTQYF.

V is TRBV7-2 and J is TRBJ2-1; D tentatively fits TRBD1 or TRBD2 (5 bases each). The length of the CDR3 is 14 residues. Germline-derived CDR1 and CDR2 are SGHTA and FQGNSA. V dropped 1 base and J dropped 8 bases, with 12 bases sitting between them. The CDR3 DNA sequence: TGTGCCAGCAGCTTAGTGGGGGATCGGGATGAGCAGTTCTTC. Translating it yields CASSLVGDRDEQFF.

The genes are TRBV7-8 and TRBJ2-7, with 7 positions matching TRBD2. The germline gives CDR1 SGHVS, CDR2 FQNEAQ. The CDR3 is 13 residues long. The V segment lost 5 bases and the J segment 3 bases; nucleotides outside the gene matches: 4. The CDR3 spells CASSVASGYEQYF. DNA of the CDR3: TGTGCCAGCAGCGTCGCTAGCGGCTACGAGCAGTACTTC.

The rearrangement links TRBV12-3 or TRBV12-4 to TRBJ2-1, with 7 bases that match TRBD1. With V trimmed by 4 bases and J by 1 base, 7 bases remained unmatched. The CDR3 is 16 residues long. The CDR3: CASSSPDRFSYNEQFF. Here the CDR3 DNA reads TGTGCCAGCAGTTCGCCGGACAGGTTTTCCTACAATGAGCAGTTCTTC.

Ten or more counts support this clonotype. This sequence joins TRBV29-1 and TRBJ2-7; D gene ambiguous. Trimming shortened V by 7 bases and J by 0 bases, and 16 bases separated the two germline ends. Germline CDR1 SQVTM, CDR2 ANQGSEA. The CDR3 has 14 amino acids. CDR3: CSAVVRRNSYEQYF. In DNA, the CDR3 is TGCAGCGCCGTCGTCAGGCGAAACTCCTACGAGCAGTACTTC.

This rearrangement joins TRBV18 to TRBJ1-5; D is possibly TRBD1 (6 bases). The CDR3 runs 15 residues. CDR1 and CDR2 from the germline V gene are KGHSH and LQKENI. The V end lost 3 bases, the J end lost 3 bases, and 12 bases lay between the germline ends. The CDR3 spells CASSPEQGFNQPQHF. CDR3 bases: TGTGCCAGCTCACCGGAACAGGGTTTCAATCAGCCCCAGCATTTT.

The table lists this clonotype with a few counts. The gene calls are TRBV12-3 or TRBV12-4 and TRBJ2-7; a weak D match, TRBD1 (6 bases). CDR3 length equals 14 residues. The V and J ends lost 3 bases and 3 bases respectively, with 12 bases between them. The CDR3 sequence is CASSFAQGIYEQYF. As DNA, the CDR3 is TGTGCCAGCAGTTTTGCTCAGGGGATCTACGAGCAGTACTTC.

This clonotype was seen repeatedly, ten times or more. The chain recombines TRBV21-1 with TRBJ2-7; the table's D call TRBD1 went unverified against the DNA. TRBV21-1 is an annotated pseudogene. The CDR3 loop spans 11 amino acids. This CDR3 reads CARGACYEQYF. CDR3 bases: TGTGCCAGGGGGGCCTGCTACGAGCAGTACTTC.

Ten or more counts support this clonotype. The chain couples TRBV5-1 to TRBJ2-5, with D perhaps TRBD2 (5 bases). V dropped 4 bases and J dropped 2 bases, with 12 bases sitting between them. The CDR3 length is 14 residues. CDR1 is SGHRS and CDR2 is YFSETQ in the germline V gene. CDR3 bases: TGCGCCAGCAGCAGTACTAGGCCTCAAGAGACCCAGTACTTC. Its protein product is CASSSTRPQETQYF. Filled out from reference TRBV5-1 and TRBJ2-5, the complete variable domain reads KAGVTQTPRYLIKTRGQQVTLSCSPISGHRSVSWYQQTPGQGLQFLFEYFSETQRNKGNFPGRFSGRQFSNSRSEMNVSTLELGDSALYLCASSSTRPQETQYFGPGTRLLVL.

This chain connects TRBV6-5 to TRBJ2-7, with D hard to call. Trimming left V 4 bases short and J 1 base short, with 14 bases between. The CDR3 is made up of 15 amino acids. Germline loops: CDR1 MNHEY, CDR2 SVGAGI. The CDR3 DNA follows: TGTGCCAGCAGTTTGCCGGCTTTCTCGTCCTACGAGCAGTACTTC. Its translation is CASSLPAFSSYEQYF.

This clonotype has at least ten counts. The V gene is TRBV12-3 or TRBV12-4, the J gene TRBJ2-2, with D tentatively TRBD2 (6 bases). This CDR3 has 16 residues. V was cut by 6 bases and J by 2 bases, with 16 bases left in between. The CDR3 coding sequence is TGTGCCAGCAGATCAAGAGCGGGTCTTAACACCGGGGAGCTGTTTTTT. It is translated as CASRSRAGLNTGELFF.

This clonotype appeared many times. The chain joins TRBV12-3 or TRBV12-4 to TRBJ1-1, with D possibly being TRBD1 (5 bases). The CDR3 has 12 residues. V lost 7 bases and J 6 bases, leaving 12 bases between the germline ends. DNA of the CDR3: TGTGCCAGCACCCCCTGGGGGGCTGAAGCTTTCTTT. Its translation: CASTPWGAEAFF.

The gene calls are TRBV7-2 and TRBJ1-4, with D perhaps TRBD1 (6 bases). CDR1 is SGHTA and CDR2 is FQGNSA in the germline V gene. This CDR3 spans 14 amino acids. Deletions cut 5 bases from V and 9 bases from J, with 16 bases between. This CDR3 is CASSLTGWEKKLFF. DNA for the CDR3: TGTGCCAGCAGCCTCACAGGGTGGGAAAAAAAACTGTTTTTT.

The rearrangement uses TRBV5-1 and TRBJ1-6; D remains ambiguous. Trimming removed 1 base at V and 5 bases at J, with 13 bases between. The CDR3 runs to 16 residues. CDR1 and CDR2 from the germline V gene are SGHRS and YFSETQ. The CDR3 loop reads CASSLRVVKDNSPLHF. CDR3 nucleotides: TGCGCCAGCAGCTTGCGGGTGGTTAAAGATAATTCACCCCTCCACTTT.